This TCR beta chain came from a study of response to subunit inactivated influenza vaccine. The CDR3 contains 15 residues. Trimming removed 0 bases at V and 0 bases at J, with 11 bases between. Germline-derived CDR1 and CDR2 are DFQATT and SNEGSKA (reference sequence). MiXCR was run by TCRdb on the RT-PCR reads, yielding one entry per CDR3 protein. The table includes under 800,000 distinct CDR3 sequences, approximately 15% detected once. Turning to this clonotype: The antigen remains undetermined.

Whole-study findings and limits: Authors suggested few new T cells are recruited by each seasonal influenza vaccination.

The rearrangement joins TRBV20-1 to TRBJ1-2; D call uncertain. Sequenced here: PBMCs from blood, sampled roughly 2 weeks before vaccination. This clonotype was obtained from a man in his fifties or sixties who received an inactivated influenza vaccine. CDR3: CSARDPSRTNYGYTF. CDR3 sequence (DNA): TGCAGTGCTAGAGATCCCAGCCGAACTAACTATGGCTACACCTTC.